This T cell receptor (beta chain) was documented in a study of control samples from healthy donors and cancer patients. Germline assignment: CDR1 SGHTA and CDR2 FQGTGA. The V gene lost 5 bases and the J gene lost 2 bases, with 14 bases spanning the gap. The CDR3 is 15 residues long. This table comes from immunoSEQ multiplex PCR, and its TCRdb copy is limited to in-frame clones, with some not included. Of around 99,000 clones in the sample, more than 85% were seen once. Material for sequencing was blood. The sequence was collected from a woman in her 50s in good health. The V and J genes are TRBV7-3 and TRBJ2-3; D is perhaps TRBD1 (6 bases). CDR3 in amino acids: CASSRKGVPTDTQYF. The CDR3 nucleotides read TGTGCCAGCAGCCGTAAGGGGGTCCCCACAGATACGCAGTATTTT.